The T cell receptor beta chain described here comes from a study of tumor-infiltrating lymphocytes in oesophageal squamous cell carcinoma. The CDR3 totals 15 residues. Germline values: CDR1 SGHTA, CDR2 FQGNSA. TCRdb passed the PCR reads through MiXCR, listing each CDR3 protein once. Among 15,000 to 20,000 distinct CDR3 sequences, approximately 50% were seen once, and the ten largest hold over 15%. The sequenced sample consisted of esophageal tumor tissue. V is TRBV7-2 and J is TRBJ2-3; possible D gene TRBD2, 7 bases. The end of the DNA fits TRBJ2-1 better, so the J call may be wrong. The origin of this receptor is a male donor with esophageal squamous cell carcinoma. This CDR3 reads CASSSWKGGYNEQFF. The CDR3, as DNA: TGTGCCAGCAGCTCCTGGAAGGGGGGGTACAATGAGCAGTTCTTC.